This T cell receptor beta chain derives from a study of T cells after yellow fever vaccination. Trimming removed 4 bases at V and 2 bases at J, with 17 bases between. CDR1 SGDLS and CDR2 YYNGEE come from the germline V gene. The CDR3 spans 16 residues. Using its own MiXCR run on the 5' RACE reads, TCRdb lists one record per CDR3 protein. The data show approximately 160,000 distinct CDR3 sequences, with around 9.7% seen just once and about a third held by the top ten. This clonotype has only a few counts. The sequencing used CD8+ T cells sorted from PBMCs, collected 45 days after the yellow fever booster vaccination. The gene calls are TRBV9 and TRBJ2-3; TRBD2 is a possible D gene (7 bases). The clonotype was recovered from a man between 18 and 29 years old who received the YFV17D yellow fever vaccine. The CDR3 reads CASSPEGGGTTDTQYF. The CDR3 DNA reads as TGTGCCAGCAGCCCAGAGGGGGGGGGGACCACAGATACGCAGTATTTT.